What follows are 24 T cell receptor beta chains derived from one specimen sequenced in a study of human T cells and chemical hapten exposure. As for time point: patch test 3, about 24 weeks after DPC sensitization. The treatment: therapeutic diphenylcyclopropenone sensitization with weekly scalp DPC. TCRdb called the RACE reads again in MiXCR, with one record for every CDR3 protein. The sample yields tens of thousands of distinct CDR3 sequences, 10% to 14% seen once. This sample comprised whole blood, obtained in connection with sensitization to the hapten diphenylcyclopropenone (DPC). These receptors were collected from a woman in her forties or fifties with alopecia areata. Some clones in this sample may be carry-over from other donors' samples.

This clonotype was recorded at least ten times. The genes are TRBV7-9 and TRBJ1-1, with a possible D match to TRBD1 (6 bases). Germline CDR1 and CDR2: SEHNR and FQNEAQ (reference sequence). This CDR3 comprises 15 residues. The germline V and J ends were trimmed by 6 bases and 1 base, with 15 bases remaining between them. The CDR3 protein is CASRNRQASNTEAFF. The CDR3 region has the DNA TGTGCCAGCAGAAATCGACAGGCCTCGAACACTGAAGCTTTCTTT.

The rearrangement joins TRBV3-1 to TRBJ2-7; D is unclear. Germline loops: CDR1 LGHDT, CDR2 YNNKEL (reference sequence). CDR3 length: 13 amino acids. V gave up 1 base and J gave up 5 bases, with 9 bases separating them. CDR3 coding DNA: TGTGCCAGCAGCCAAGTTAAGAGACACGAGCAGTACTTC. Translated: CASSQVKRHEQYF.

This clonotype was detected many times. This chain links TRBV5-6 with TRBJ2-3, with a possible D match to TRBD2 (7 bases). Trimming removed 4 bases from V and 1 base from J, with 13 bases in between. The CDR3 sequence is 15 residues long. The germline CDR1 and CDR2 sequences are SGHDT and YYEEEE. CDR3 nucleotide sequence: TGTGCCAGCAGCCCGTGGGGGGGGCGCACAGATACGCAGTATTTT. It yields the protein CASSPWGGRTDTQYF.

This rearrangement joins TRBV29-1 to TRBJ2-4; D is undetermined. There are 13 residues in the CDR3. CDR1 is SQVTM, CDR2 ANQGSEA, per germline. The V and J ends lost 0 bases and 2 bases respectively, with 5 bases between them. CDR3 region: CSVEEDPKNIQYF. CDR3 nucleotides: TGCAGCGTTGAAGAAGACCCCAAAAACATTCAGTACTTC.

This clonotype was recorded a few times. This sequence joins TRBV28 and TRBJ2-6; tentatively, D is TRBD1 (6 bases). Trimming cost V 10 bases and J 2 bases, with 12 bases left between them. This CDR3 is built from 14 residues. CDR1 is MDHEN and CDR2 is SYDVKM in the germline V gene. The DNA of the CDR3 is TGTGCCACCACTAACAGGGCTGGGGCCAACGTCCTGACTTTC. Its translation: CATTNRAGANVLTF.

The chain employs TRBV19 and TRBJ2-7, with D possibly matching TRBD1 (6 bases). CDR1 is LNHDA, CDR2 SQIVND, per germline (reference sequence). V gave up 4 bases and J gave up 5 bases, with 15 bases separating them. The CDR3 is 14 amino acids. The CDR3 spells CASSTYREHNEQYF. The CDR3 nucleotides read TGTGCCAGTAGTACATACAGGGAGCACAACGAGCAGTACTTC.

This chain links TRBV29-1 with TRBJ1-1; no reliable D call. From germline, CDR1 is SQVTM and CDR2 ANQGSEA. Trimming pared 5 bases from V and 0 bases from J, leaving 10 bases between. This CDR3 has 13 amino acids. In nucleotides, the CDR3 is TGCAGCGTTTCTGCAGGCTTGAACACTGAAGCTTTCTTT. Translating it yields CSVSAGLNTEAFF.

The chain joins TRBV2 to TRBJ1-2, with 8 nucleotides matching TRBD1. CDR3 size: 14 residues. Germline V gene lookup returns CDR1 SNHLY and CDR2 FYNNEI. With V trimmed by 6 bases and J by 0 bases, 3 bases remained unmatched. CDR3: CASRGQGANYGYTF. CDR3 bases: TGTGCCAGCAGAGGACAGGGTGCTAACTATGGCTACACCTTC.

At least ten counts were recorded for this clonotype. The J gene is TRBJ2-7, the V gene TRBV12-3 or TRBV12-4; D is unresolved. The CDR3 is 11 amino acids. The V and J ends lost 5 bases and 2 bases respectively, with 4 bases between them. This CDR3 reads CASSEAYEQYF. In DNA form, the CDR3 reads TGTGCCAGCAGTGAGGCCTACGAGCAGTACTTC.

This rearrangement joins TRBV27 to TRBJ2-3; TRBD2 might be the D (6 bases). This CDR3 spans 14 amino acids. V lost 6 bases, J lost 1 base, and 11 bases lay in between. Looked up from germline, CDR1 is MNHEY and CDR2 is SMNVEV (reference sequence). CDR3 DNA sequence: TGTGCCAGCAGGGAGGAGGGAGGCACAGATACGCAGTATTTT. This codes for CASREEGGTDTQYF.

The chain has TRBV12-3 or TRBV12-4 and TRBJ1-4; TRBD1 matches at 7 bases. This CDR3 is built from 14 residues. V was clipped by 6 bases and J by 7 bases; unmatched bases: 8. This CDR3 is CASREGGWGEKLFF. CDR3 sequence (DNA): TGTGCCAGCAGGGAAGGGGGCTGGGGTGAAAAACTGTTTTTT.

A few counts support this clonotype. The V gene is TRBV29-1, the J gene TRBJ2-4; 8 nucleotides match TRBD2. CDR3 length: 16 residues. V trimming: 5 bases; J trimming: 5 bases; junction bases outside the gene matches: 14. Germline CDR1 SQVTM, CDR2 ANQGSEA. The CDR3 DNA follows: TGCAGCGTTTCTGGGGTAGCGGGAATAATCGAAAACATTCAGTACTTC. This sequence encodes CSVSGVAGIIENIQYF.

V is TRBV7-2 and J is TRBJ2-3; D remains unclear. With 3 bases removed from V and 6 bases from J, the gap between germline ends came to 7 bases. The CDR3 loop spans 12 amino acids. Germline assignment: CDR1 SGHTA and CDR2 FQGNSA. CDR3 nucleotides: TGTGCCAGCAGCTTCGACGGCGATACGCAGTATTTT. This translates into CASSFDGDTQYF.

The rearrangement uses TRBV19 and TRBJ2-1; 10 bases line up with TRBD1. The germline V gene has CDR1 LNHDA and CDR2 SQIVND (reference sequence). V gave up 4 bases and J gave up 9 bases; unmatched junction bases: 12. This CDR3 is 16 amino acids long. The CDR3 DNA reads TGTGCCAGTAGTAGTAGGACAGGGGGTATGGGCGGTGAGCAGTTCTTC. Amino acids: CASSSRTGGMGGEQFF.

This clonotype was found a few times. This chain uses TRBV19 with TRBJ2-2; D gene unclear. This CDR3 spans 13 amino acids. Trimming pared 1 base from V and 6 bases from J, leaving 6 bases between. Germline CDR1 and CDR2: LNHDA and SQIVND (reference sequence). The CDR3 nucleotides are TGTGCCAGTAGTATAGTGGGGTCCGGGGAGCTGTTTTTT. It codes for CASSIVGSGELFF.

This clonotype was counted ten times or more. V gene TRBV7-9 combines with J gene TRBJ2-2; D tentatively reads TRBD1 or TRBD2 (6 bases each). The ends were cut back, 4 bases at V and 5 bases at J, with 20 bases in the middle. Per germline, CDR1 SEHNR and CDR2 FQNEAQ (reference sequence). CDR3 size: 17 residues. This CDR3 is CASSSQTGKGGTGELFF. In DNA form, the CDR3 reads TGTGCCAGCAGCTCACAAACAGGGAAGGGAGGAACCGGGGAGCTGTTTTTT.

This clonotype was seen many times. J is TRBJ2-7 and V is TRBV25-1; 8 bases line up with TRBD2. J gave up 2 bases and V 11 bases, and 17 bases lay outside the gene matches. This CDR3 region has 16 residues. Germline lookup yields CDR1 MGHDK and CDR2 SYGVNS. CDR3 amino acids: CARPGGTRSPPYEQYF. The CDR3 DNA reads as TGTGCCCGGCCGGGGGGGACAAGATCACCGCCCTACGAGCAGTACTTC.

This clonotype was observed many times. The chain joins TRBV13 to TRBJ1-2; 11 positions agree with TRBD1. The CDR3 is made up of 14 amino acids. Germline V lookup: CDR1 PRHDT, CDR2 FYEKMQ (reference sequence). V lost 3 bases, J lost 7 bases, and 4 bases stayed unmatched. Here the CDR3 reads CASSLDRGLSGYTF. CDR3 coding DNA: TGTGCCAGCAGCTTGGACAGGGGGCTAAGTGGCTACACCTTC.

This clonotype has a handful of counts. The genes are TRBV9 and TRBJ2-5; 8 nucleotides match TRBD1. The CDR3 covers 14 residues. Losses at the gene ends were 3 bases for V and 4 bases for J; bases not matched to a gene: 5. CDR1 and CDR2 from the germline V gene are SGDLS and YYNGEE. The CDR3 bases are TGTGCCAGCAGCGAGCAGGGGGCCACAGAGACCCAGTACTTC. Translated: CASSEQGATETQYF.

This clonotype turned up a few times. This sequence joins TRBV20-1 and TRBJ1-1, with no clear D. Germline assignment: CDR1 DFQATT and CDR2 SNEGSKA (reference sequence). The length of the CDR3 is 13 residues. Trimming took off 6 bases at V and 1 base at J, with 12 bases between the two ends. The CDR3 DNA is TGCAGTGCCCCGAGAGGAGGGAACACTGAAGCTTTCTTT. It translates to CSAPRGGNTEAFF.

This clonotype was seen many times. V is TRBV29-1 and J is TRBJ2-3; 8 bases are a match to TRBD2. The V gene's germline CDR1 is SQVTM and CDR2 ANQGSEA. The CDR3 extends over 15 amino acids. The trim removed 1 base at V and 1 base at J, leaving 4 bases unmatched. In nucleotides, the CDR3 is TGCAGCGTTGAAGGGACTAGCCAGCGCACAGATACGCAGTATTTT. Residues: CSVEGTSQRTDTQYF.

The chain uses TRBV7-2 and TRBJ2-7, with 7 bases matching TRBD2. V lost 2 bases to trimming and J lost 3 bases; unmatched junction nucleotides: 10. Looked up from germline, CDR1 is SGHTA and CDR2 is FQGNSA. The CDR3 length is 16 residues. The CDR3 here is CASSLNSAGRYYEQYF. Here the CDR3 DNA reads TGTGCCAGCAGCTTAAATTCAGCGGGGCGTTACTACGAGCAGTACTTC.

V is TRBV14 and J is TRBJ1-4; D is undetermined. With 1 base removed from V and 7 bases from J, the gap between germline ends came to 4 bases. Germline CDR1 is SGHDN and CDR2 is FVKESK. The CDR3 is 12 amino acids. The chain's CDR3 is CASSQVREKLFF. CDR3 DNA sequence: TGTGCCAGCAGCCAAGTTCGTGAAAAACTGTTTTTT.

The table lists this clonotype with many counts. The chain recombines TRBV27 with TRBJ2-7; D ambiguous. V shed 5 bases and J shed 2 bases, with 10 bases lying between them. The V gene's germline CDR1 is MNHEY and CDR2 SMNVEV (reference sequence). The CDR3 contains 13 residues. Here the CDR3 reads CASSRVGPYEQYF. Written as DNA, the CDR3 is TGTGCCAGCAGTCGGGTCGGGCCCTACGAGCAGTACTTC.